This entry lists 20 T cell receptor beta chains sequenced from one sample in a study of CXCR3-negative and CXCR3-positive naive CD8 T cells. General study points: Against CXCR3-negative naive cells, CXCR3-positive naive cells showed more hydrophobic TRB CDR3s.

TRB cDNA was prepared as libraries by UMI-labeled 5' RACE. For each CDR3 protein, TCRdb gives one entry from its re-call of the 5' RACE reads, without DNA. Its table records about 63,000 distinct CDR3 sequences. Their antigens are not known. The sequenced material came from naive CXCR3+ CD8+ T cells from blood. Subset given: CD45RO-CCR7+CD27+CD95- naive CD8+ T cells expressing CXCR3 (TNR3+). These receptors all stem from a human donor in good health. Some clones in this sample may be carry-over from other donors' samples.

The chain employs TRBV3-1 and TRBJ2-7; TCRdb selects TRBD1, and the lack of DNA leaves this call unchecked. CDR1 is LGHDT and CDR2 is YNNKEL in the germline V gene (reference sequence). This CDR3 contains 14 residues. The chain's CDR3 is CASSQEGGAYEQYF.

The chain is built from TRBV29-1 and TRBJ2-1; no DNA is available, so the TRBD1 call from TCRdb remains unchecked. The germline V gene has CDR1 SQVTM and CDR2 ANQGSEA. This CDR3 has 11 amino acids. CDR3 residues: CSGDHYNEQFF.

The chain joins TRBV6-5 to TRBJ2-1; with no DNA, the TCRdb D assignment of TRBD2 cannot be verified. CDR1 MNHEY and CDR2 SVGAGI come from the germline V gene. The CDR3 runs 14 residues. The CDR3 is CASSSGTGRNEQFF.

The V and J genes are TRBV28 and TRBJ2-5. Germline CDR1 is MDHEN and CDR2 is SYDVKM. This CDR3 is 12 amino acids long. CDR3 protein: CASSFRQETQYF.

V usage is TRBV7-6 and J usage is TRBJ2-2; TCRdb calls TRBD1, which cannot be checked without DNA. The CDR3 loop spans 15 amino acids. Germline V gene data show CDR1 as SGHVS and CDR2 as FNYEAQ. The CDR3 sequence: CASSLGTGTTGELFF.

The chain carries TRBV9 and TRBJ2-3; TCRdb reports TRBD1, a call that lacks DNA to check it against. The germline V gene has CDR1 SGDLS and CDR2 YYNGEE. This CDR3 has 15 amino acids. CDR3 loop: CASSVKAGTADTQYF. Complete variable domain (other parts from reference TRBV9 and TRBJ2-3): DSGVTQTPKHLITATGQRVTLRCSPRSGDLSVYWYQQSLDQGLQFLIQYYNGEERAKGNILERFSAQQFPDLHSELNLSSLELGDSALYFCASSVKAGTADTQYFGPGTRLTVL.

The chain carries TRBV7-6 and TRBJ1-6. There are 17 residues in the CDR3. In germline, CDR1 is SGHVS, CDR2 FNYEAQ. The CDR3 region is CASSLEQYLSYNSPLHF.

The chain is built from TRBV11-2 and TRBJ1-4. The CDR3 totals 12 residues. CDR1 and CDR2 from the germline V gene are SGHAT and FQNNGV. The CDR3 spells CASSLVADKLFF. The full variable domain, with the rest looked up from reference TRBV11-2 and TRBJ1-4, is EAGVAQSPRYKIIEKRQSVAFWCNPISGHATLYWYQQILGQGPKLLIQFQNNGVVDDSQLPKDRFSAERLKGVDSTLKIQPAKLEDSAVYLCASSLVADKLFFGSGTQLSVL.

V and J are TRBV3-1 and TRBJ2-3; TCRdb reports TRBD2, a call that lacks DNA to check it against. The CDR3 is made up of 16 amino acids. Germline assignment: CDR1 LGHDT and CDR2 YNNKEL (reference sequence). CDR3 residues: CASSQEGLGATDTQYF.

The chain is built from TRBV10-3 and TRBJ1-2; with no DNA, the TCRdb D assignment of TRBD1 cannot be verified. Germline CDR1 is ENHRY and CDR2 is SYGVKD. The CDR3 extends over 15 amino acids. This chain's CDR3 is CAISDPDRTNYGYTF.

The chain recombines TRBV11-3 with TRBJ2-1. This CDR3 spans 12 amino acids. Germline V lookup: CDR1 SGHNT, CDR2 YENEEA. The CDR3 spells CASSLVLGEQFF.

V usage is TRBV29-1 and J usage is TRBJ1-1; lacking DNA, the TRBD1 call made by TCRdb goes unchecked. Germline CDR1 SQVTM, CDR2 ANQGSEA. The CDR3 loop spans 11 amino acids. The CDR3 is CSVPTGNEAFF. Full variable domain (remainder filled in from reference TRBV29-1 and TRBJ1-1): SAVISQKPSRDICQRGTSLTIQCQVDSQVTMMFWYRQQPGQSLTLIATANQGSEATYESGFVIDKFPISRPNLTFSTLTVSNMSPEDSSIYLCSVPTGNEAFFGQGTRLTVV.

The chain is built from TRBV29-1 and TRBJ2-7; there is no DNA to check the TCRdb D call of TRBD1. CDR1 is SQVTM, CDR2 ANQGSEA, per germline. The CDR3 spans 13 residues. CDR3 residues: CSATGTHANEQYF.

The chain employs TRBV6-2 or TRBV6-3 and TRBJ2-5. CDR3 length: 15 residues. Germline CDR1 reads MNHEY; CDR2 reads SVGEGT. The CDR3 spells CASSFVDTVGETQYF.

The chain has TRBV12-3 or TRBV12-4 and TRBJ2-7; TCRdb selects TRBD1, and the lack of DNA leaves this call unchecked. The CDR3 loop spans 15 amino acids. The CDR3 region is CASSFTISDREGQYF.

The gene calls are TRBV23-1 and TRBJ2-7; TCRdb picks TRBD1, but there is no DNA to check that call. Being an ORF, TRBV23-1 has a function that is uncertain. The length of the CDR3 is 18 residues. CDR3 residues: CASSQTPGFSHGSYEQYF.

The rearrangement links TRBV6-2 or TRBV6-3 to TRBJ2-7; TCRdb's D call, TRBD1, is unchecked because there is no DNA. This CDR3 comprises 15 residues. Germline CDR1 reads MNHEY; CDR2 reads SVGEGT. CDR3 loop: CASSPPGQDVGEQYF.

The chain recombines TRBV27 with TRBJ2-7; TCRdb's D call of TRBD2 is untestable without DNA. The CDR3 length is 16 residues. CDR1 MNHEY and CDR2 SMNVEV come from the germline V gene (reference sequence). The CDR3 reads CASSPGSPMMSYEQYF.

This sequence joins TRBV29-1 and TRBJ2-1; TCRdb reports TRBD2, a call that lacks DNA to check it against. The CDR3 is 14 residues long. Germline CDR1 SQVTM, CDR2 ANQGSEA. The CDR3 reads CSVEGLAGGVGQFF.

This sequence joins TRBV30 and TRBJ2-1; TCRdb picks TRBD2, but there is no DNA to check that call. Germline CDR1 GTSNPN, CDR2 SVGIG (reference sequence). CDR3 length equals 14 residues. CDR3 in amino acids: CAWSLARGGDEQFF.